The next 3 T cell receptor beta chains were all read from a single sample in a study of cytomegalovirus exposure and HLA in healthy donors. This table comes from immunoSEQ multiplex PCR, and its TCRdb copy is limited to in-frame clones, with some not included. The sample holds about 65,000 clones, 90% to 95% seen once. Sequencing was done on a sample of PBMCs. These receptors originate from a woman aged 18-30 years in good health and CMV-seronegative.

This sequence joins TRBV4-2 and TRBJ2-1; TRBD2 matches at 15 bases. The CDR3 has 17 amino acids. The V gene end was trimmed by 3 bases and the J gene end by 8 bases; junction bases not matched to a gene: 8. CDR1 LGHNA and CDR2 YNFKEQ come from the germline V gene. CDR3 loop: CASSHLGTSGGSHEQFF. In DNA form, the CDR3 reads TGTGCCAGCAGCCACCTTGGGACTAGCGGGGGGTCCCATGAGCAGTTCTTC.

This chain joins TRBV5-8 and TRBJ1-5; TRBD1 might be the D (5 bases). Between the trimmed V and J ends, which lost 3 bases and 2 bases, there was a span of 18 bases. Germline CDR1 reads SGHTS; CDR2 reads YDEGEE. CDR3 length: 17 amino acids. CDR3: CASSSGDGRRGNQPQHF. For the CDR3, the DNA is TGTGCCAGCAGCTCGGGGGATGGGCGGCGAGGCAATCAGCCCCAGCATTTT.

The rearrangement uses TRBV5-4 and TRBJ2-7; TRBD1 might be the D (6 bases). The V end lost 1 base, the J end lost 3 bases, and 8 bases lay between the germline ends. Per germline, CDR1 SGHNT and CDR2 YYREEE (reference sequence). This CDR3 has 13 amino acids. DNA for the CDR3: TGTGCCAGCAGCTTGCCAGGGGACTACGAGCAGTACTTC. This gives the protein CASSLPGDYEQYF.